Described below is a single TCR beta chain sequence and its context. No antigen is known for it. Reanalyzing the 5' RACE reads, TCRdb keeps one entry per CDR3 protein, without DNA. The sample table sets out about 540,000 distinct CDR3 sequences. These data belong to a study of T cells expressing NK-cell markers. Whole-study context: CD3+CD56+NKG2C+, CD3+CD56+NKG2C- and CD3+CD56-NKG2C+ T cells, once sorted, supplied the TCR beta repertoires. Study-level findings and limits: Dominant NKG2C+ clonotypes accounted for about 1.0-8% of CD8+ T cells in about 6 donors. Expanded NKG2C+ T cell clones had unclear HCMV specificity. Where a handful of donors were concerned, these clonotypes also led the CD3+CD56-NKG2C+ fraction.

Sample: blood T cells: a sorted CD56 or NKG2C T cell subset, CD4+ or CD8+ T cells, or bulk PBMC T cells (not recorded which). This clonotype originated in a man between 18 and 29 years old in good health.

CDR3 region: CASSDPARYGYTF. The V and J genes are TRBV6-1 and TRBJ1-2; as DNA is missing, the TRBD1 call by TCRdb cannot be tested. The CDR3 loop spans 13 amino acids. The germline CDR1 and CDR2 sequences are MNHNS and SASEGT.